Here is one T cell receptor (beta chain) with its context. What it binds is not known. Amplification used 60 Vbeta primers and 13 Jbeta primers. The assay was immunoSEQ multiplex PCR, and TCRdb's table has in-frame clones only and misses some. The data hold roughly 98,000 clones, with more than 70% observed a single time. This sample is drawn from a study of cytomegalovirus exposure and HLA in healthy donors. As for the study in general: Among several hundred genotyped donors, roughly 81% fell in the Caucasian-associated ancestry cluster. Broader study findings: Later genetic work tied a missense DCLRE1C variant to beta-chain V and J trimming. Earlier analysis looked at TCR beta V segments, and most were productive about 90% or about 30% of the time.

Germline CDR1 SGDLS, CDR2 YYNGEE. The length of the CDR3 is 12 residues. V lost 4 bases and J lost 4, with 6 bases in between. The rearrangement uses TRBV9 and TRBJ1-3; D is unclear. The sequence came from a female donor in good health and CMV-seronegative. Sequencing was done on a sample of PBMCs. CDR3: CASSLLGNTIYF. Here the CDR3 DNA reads TGTGCCAGCAGCCTTTTAGGAAACACCATATATTTT.